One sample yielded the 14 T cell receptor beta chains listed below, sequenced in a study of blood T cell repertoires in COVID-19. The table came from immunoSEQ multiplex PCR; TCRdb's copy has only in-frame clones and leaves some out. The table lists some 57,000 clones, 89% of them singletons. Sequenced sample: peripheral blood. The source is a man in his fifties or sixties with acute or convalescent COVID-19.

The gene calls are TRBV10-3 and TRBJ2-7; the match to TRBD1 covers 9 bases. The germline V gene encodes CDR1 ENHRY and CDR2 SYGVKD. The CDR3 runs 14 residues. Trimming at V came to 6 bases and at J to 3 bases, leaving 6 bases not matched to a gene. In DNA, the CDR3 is TGTGCCATCAGGCCGGGACAGGGACTCTACGAGCAGTACTTC. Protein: CAIRPGQGLYEQYF.

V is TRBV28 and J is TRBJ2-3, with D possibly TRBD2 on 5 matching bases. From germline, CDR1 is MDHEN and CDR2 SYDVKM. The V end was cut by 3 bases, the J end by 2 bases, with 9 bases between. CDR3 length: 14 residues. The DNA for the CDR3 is TGTGCCAGCAGTTTGGTGGGAGACACAGATACGCAGTATTTT. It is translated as CASSLVGDTDTQYF.

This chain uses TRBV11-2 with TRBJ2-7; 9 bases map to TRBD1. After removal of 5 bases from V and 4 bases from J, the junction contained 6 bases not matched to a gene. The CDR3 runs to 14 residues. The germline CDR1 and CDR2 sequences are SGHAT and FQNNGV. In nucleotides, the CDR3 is TGTGCCAGCAGCCCGGGGGACAGGGAGTACGAGCAGTACTTC. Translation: CASSPGDREYEQYF.

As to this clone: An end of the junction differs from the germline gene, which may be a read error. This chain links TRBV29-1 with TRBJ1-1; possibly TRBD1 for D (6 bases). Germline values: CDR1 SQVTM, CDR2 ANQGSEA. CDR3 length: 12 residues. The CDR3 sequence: CSVEDGLSGTTF. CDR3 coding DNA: TGCAGCGTTGAAGACGGGCTGTCCGGGACAACTTTT.

The CDR3 sequence is CATSDFEGASFYTDTQYF. The CDR3 DNA is TGTGCCACCAGTGATTTCGAGGGGGCTTCCTTTTACACAGATACGCAGTATTTT. The chain links TRBV24-1 to TRBJ2-3; TRBD1 aligns across 7 bases. The CDR3 extends over 18 amino acids. Trimming at V came to 1 base and at J to 2 bases, leaving 11 bases not matched to a gene. CDR1 and CDR2 from the germline V gene are KGHDR and SFDVKD.

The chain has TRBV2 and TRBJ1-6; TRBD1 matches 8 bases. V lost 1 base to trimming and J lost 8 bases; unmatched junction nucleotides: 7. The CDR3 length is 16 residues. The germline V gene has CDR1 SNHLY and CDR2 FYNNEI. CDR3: CASSEGPGGAYSPLHF. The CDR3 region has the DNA TGTGCCAGCAGTGAAGGTCCAGGGGGCGCCTATTCACCCCTCCACTTT.

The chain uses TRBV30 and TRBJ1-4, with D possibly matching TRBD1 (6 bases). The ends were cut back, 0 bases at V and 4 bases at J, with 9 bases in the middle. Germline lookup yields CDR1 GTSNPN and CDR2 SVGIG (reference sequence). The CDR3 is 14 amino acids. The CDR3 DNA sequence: TGTGCCTGGAGTGTCGCAGGGGTTAATGAAAAACTGTTTTTT. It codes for CAWSVAGVNEKLFF.

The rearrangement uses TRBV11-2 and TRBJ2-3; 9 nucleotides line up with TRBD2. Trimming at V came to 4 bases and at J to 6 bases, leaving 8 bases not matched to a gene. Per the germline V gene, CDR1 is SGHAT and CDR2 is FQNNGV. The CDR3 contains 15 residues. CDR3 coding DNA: TGTGCCAGCAGCTCCACCGGGACTAGCAGGGATACGCAGTATTTT. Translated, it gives CASSSTGTSRDTQYF.

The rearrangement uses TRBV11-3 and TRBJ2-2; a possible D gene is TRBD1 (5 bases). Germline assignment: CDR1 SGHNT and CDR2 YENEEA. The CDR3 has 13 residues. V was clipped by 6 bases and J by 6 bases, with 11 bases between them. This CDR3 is CASSFRVAGELFF. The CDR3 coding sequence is TGTGCCAGCAGTTTCAGGGTTGCCGGGGAGCTGTTTTTT.

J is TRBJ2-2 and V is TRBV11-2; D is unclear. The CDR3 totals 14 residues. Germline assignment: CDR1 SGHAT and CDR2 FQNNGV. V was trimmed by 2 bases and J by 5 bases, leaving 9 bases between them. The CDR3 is CASSLYRRTGELFF. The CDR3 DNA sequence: TGTGCCAGCAGCTTATACAGAAGAACCGGGGAGCTGTTTTTT.

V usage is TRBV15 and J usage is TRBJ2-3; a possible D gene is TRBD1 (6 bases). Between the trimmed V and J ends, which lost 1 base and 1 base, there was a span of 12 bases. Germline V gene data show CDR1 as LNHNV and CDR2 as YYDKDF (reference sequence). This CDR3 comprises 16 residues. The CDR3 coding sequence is TGTGCCACCAGCAGAGGTGGGCCAGGGGGCACAGATACGCAGTATTTT. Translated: CATSRGGPGGTDTQYF.

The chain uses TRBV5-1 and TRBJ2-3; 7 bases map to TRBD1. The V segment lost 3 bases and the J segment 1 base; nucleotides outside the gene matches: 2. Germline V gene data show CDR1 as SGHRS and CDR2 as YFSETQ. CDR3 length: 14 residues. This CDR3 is CASSYDRGTDTQYF. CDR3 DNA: TGCGCCAGCAGCTACGACAGGGGCACAGATACGCAGTATTTT.

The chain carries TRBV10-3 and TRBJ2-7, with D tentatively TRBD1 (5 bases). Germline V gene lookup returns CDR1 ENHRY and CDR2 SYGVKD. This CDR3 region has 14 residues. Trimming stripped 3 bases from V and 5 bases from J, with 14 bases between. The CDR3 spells CAISEGQGPDEQYF. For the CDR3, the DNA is TGTGCCATCAGTGAAGGCCAGGGCCCCGACGAGCAGTACTTC.

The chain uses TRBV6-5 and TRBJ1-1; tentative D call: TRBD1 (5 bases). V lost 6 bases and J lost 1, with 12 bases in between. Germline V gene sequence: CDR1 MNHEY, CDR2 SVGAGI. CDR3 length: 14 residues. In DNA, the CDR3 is TGTGCCAGCAGCCAAGGGGCTGGGAACACTGAAGCTTTCTTT. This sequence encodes CASSQGAGNTEAFF.